This entry lists 3 T cell receptor beta chains sequenced from one sample in a study of blood T cell repertoires in COVID-19 (dated by TCRdb to about 2020). Libraries were built with the immunoSEQ multiplex PCR assay. TCRdb obtained this table from immuneACCESS and retained in-frame rearrangements with V and J assigned. These tables miss some clones; where compared with another copy, unresolved V genes account for less than half of the shortfall, and the remainder is unexplained. The sample table records more than 300,000 clones; 80% to 90% of these occur just once. The ten largest make up about 6% of the sample. The sequencing sample was made of peripheral blood. All receptors come from a man between 18 and 35 years old who had recovered from COVID-19.

The V and J genes are TRBV23-1 and TRBJ2-2, with 7 nucleotides matching TRBD1. TRBV23-1 is an open reading frame whose function is uncertain. This CDR3 comprises 17 residues. Losses at the gene ends were 1 base for V and 6 bases for J; bases not matched to a gene: 11. The CDR3 is CASSQYPLQRGPGELFF. The CDR3 nucleotides read TGCGCCAGCAGTCAATACCCTCTCCAGAGGGGGCCCGGGGAGCTGTTTTTT.

This clone has only one observation. The chain uses TRBV27 and TRBJ1-2, with D possibly being TRBD1 (5 bases). Trimming removed 3 bases from V and 4 bases from J, with 9 bases in between. The CDR3 totals 13 residues. CDR1 is MNHEY and CDR2 is SMNVEV in the germline V gene (reference sequence). CDR3 in amino acids: CASSFGAAYGYTF. DNA for the CDR3: TGTGCCAGCAGTTTTGGGGCGGCCTATGGCTACACCTTC.

The chain joins TRBV5-1 to TRBJ2-7, with D tentatively TRBD2 (5 bases). Germline V gene data show CDR1 as SGHRS and CDR2 as YFSETQ. V was pared by 4 bases and J by 3 bases, with 5 bases between. The length of the CDR3 is 11 residues. CDR3 in amino acids: CASSEGYEQYF. The CDR3 coding sequence is TGCGCCAGCAGCGAGGGCTACGAGCAGTACTTC.